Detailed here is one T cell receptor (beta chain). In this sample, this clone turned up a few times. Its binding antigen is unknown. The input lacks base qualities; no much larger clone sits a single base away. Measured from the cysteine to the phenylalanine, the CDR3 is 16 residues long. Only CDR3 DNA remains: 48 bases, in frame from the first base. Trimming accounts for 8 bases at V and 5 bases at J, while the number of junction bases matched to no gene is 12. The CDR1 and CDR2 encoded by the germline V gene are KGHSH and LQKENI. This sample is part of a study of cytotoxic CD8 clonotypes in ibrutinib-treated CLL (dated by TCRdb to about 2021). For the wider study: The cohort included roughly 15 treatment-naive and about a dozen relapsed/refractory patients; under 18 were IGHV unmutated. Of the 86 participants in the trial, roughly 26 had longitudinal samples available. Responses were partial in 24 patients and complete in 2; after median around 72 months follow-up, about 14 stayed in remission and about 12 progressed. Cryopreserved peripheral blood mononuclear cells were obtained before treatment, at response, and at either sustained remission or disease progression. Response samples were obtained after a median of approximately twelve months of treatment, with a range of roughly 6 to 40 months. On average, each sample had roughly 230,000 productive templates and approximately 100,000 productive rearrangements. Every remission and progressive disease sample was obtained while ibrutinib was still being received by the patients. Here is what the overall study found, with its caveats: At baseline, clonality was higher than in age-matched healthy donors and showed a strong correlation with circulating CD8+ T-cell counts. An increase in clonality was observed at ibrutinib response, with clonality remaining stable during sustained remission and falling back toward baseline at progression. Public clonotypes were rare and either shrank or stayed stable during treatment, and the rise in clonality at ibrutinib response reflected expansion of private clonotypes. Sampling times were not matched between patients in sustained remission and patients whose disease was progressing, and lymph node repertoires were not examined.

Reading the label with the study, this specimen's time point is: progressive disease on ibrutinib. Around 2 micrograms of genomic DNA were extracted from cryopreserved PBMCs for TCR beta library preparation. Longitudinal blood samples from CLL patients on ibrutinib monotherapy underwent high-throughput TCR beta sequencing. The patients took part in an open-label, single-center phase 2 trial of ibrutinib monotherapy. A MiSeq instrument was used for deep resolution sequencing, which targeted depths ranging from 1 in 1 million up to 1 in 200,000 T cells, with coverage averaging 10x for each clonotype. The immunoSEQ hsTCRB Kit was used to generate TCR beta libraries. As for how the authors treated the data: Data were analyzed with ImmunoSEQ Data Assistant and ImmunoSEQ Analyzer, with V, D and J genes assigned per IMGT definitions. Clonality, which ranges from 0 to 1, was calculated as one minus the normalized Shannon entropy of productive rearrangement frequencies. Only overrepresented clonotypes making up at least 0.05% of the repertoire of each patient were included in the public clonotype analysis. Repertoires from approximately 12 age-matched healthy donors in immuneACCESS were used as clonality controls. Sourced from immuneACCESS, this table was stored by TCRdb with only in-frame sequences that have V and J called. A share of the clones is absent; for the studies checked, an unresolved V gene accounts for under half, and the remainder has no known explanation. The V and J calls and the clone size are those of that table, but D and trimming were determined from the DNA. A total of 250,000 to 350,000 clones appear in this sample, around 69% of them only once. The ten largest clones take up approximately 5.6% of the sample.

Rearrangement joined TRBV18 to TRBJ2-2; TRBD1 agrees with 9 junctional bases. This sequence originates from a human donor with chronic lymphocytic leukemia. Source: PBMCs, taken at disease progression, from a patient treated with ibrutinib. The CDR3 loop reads CASHFAGTGFTGELFF. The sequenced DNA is TGTGCCAGCCACTTTGCCGGGACAGGGTTTACCGGGGAGCTGTTTTTT.